The subject of this entry is one TCR beta chain. This clone has a single count. There is no known antigen for this receptor. The sample holds no much larger clone one base away, and base qualities are not on file. These data originate in a study of cytomegalovirus exposure and HLA in healthy donors (dated by TCRdb to the late 2010s). The study in broad terms: According to a later analysis, the 120 or so validation repertoires were produced on the same platform as the roughly 600 repertoires of the first cohort. The aim of the study was to test whether cataloging public T cell receptors could identify signatures of past pathogen exposure. Besides the first cohort of around 670 subjects, a separate validation cohort made up of 120 different subjects was used. To predict cytomegalovirus infection status, the study brought together high-throughput TCR immunosequencing, statistical association of individual TCRs with disease status, and machine learning.

Overall study results and their limits: The validation cohort had no HLA typing available for a later analysis, so co-occurrence within that cohort was assessed over all 130 or so repertoires. Subsequent analysis determined that TCRs grouped into clusters in the first cohort also showed a tendency toward co-occurrence across the roughly 130 validation repertoires, and approximately 93% of cluster scores exceeded 0. Cytomegalovirus status was reported to be diagnosed by the classifier with high specificity and sensitivity in both the original and validation cohorts. Three of the identified cytomegalovirus-associated TCR beta chains were confirmed in vitro to be specific for cytomegalovirus antigens. The study listed approximately 160 TCR beta chains as associated with cytomegalovirus. The authors suggested that the approach could potentially be extended to other disease states and immunological phenotypes. Most TCR sequences were observed very rarely across donors, whereas some public TCRs were present in many individuals.

CDR1 and CDR2 were assigned from the germline V gene (reference sequence) as LNHDA and SQIVND. Counted from cysteine to phenylalanine, this CDR3 has 15 amino acids. Of the read, only the CDR3 DNA is kept; its 45 bases are in frame from base 1. A distance of 14 bases separates the germline ends of V and J, which lose 1 base and 8 bases respectively. Donors formed part of the validation cohort, which comprised about 130 subjects and was distinct from the first cohort of 666 subjects. The library was built by means of the immunoSEQ multiplex PCR assay. As for the authors' bioinformatics: To diagnose cytomegalovirus status from the catalog of TCR beta chain sequences, a statistical classification framework was built. Imported from immuneACCESS, the table was reduced by TCRdb to in-frame sequences with V and J called. These copies leave out some clones; in studies compared against another copy, an unresolved V gene accounts for under half, and the cause of the remainder is not known. The DNA was the basis for D and trimming; V, J and clone size are from that table. The sample table shows 68,000 or so clones, and approximately 90% are seen once. The leading ten clones occupy about 3.2% of the sample.

Sequencing used PBMCs. This TCR came from a man younger than 35 in good health and CMV-seronegative. The receptor chain draws on TRBV19 and TRBJ2-2, with an unclear D gene assignment. The encoded CDR3 is CASSIAGSPRGELFF. The nucleotide sequence reads as follows: TGTGCCAGTAGTATAGCCGGGTCCCCTCGGGGGGAGCTGTTTTTT.